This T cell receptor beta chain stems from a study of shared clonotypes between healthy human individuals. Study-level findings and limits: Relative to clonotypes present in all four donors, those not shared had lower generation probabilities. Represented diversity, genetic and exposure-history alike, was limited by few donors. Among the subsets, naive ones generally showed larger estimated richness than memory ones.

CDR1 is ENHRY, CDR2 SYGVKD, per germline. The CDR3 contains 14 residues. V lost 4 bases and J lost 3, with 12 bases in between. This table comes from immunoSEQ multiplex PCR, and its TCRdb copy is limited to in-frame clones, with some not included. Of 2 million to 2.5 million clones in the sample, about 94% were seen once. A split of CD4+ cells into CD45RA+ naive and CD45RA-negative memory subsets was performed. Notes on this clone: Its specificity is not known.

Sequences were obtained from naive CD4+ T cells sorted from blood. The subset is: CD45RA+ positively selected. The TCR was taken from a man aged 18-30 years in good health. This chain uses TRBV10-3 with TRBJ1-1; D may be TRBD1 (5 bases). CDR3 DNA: TGTGCCATCAGTGTTTCTAGGGGCGACACTGAAGCTTTCTTT. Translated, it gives CAISVSRGDTEAFF.